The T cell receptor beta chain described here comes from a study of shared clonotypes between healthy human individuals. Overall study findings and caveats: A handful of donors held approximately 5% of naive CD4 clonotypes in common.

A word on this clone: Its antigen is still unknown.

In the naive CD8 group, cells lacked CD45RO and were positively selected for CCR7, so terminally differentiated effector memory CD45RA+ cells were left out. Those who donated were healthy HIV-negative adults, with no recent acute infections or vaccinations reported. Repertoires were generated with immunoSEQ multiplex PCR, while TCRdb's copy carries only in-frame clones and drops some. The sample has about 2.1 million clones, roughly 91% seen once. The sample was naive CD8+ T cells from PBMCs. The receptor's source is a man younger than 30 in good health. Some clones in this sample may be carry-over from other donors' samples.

The CDR3 DNA reads TGTGCCAGCAGCTCCGCGGGACTGGAGGGCGGTGAGCAGTTCTTC. Translating it yields CASSSAGLEGGEQFF. This sequence joins TRBV5-6 and TRBJ2-1, with D possibly matching TRBD2 (6 bases). The germline CDR1 and CDR2 sequences are SGHDT and YYEEEE. With 3 bases removed from V and 9 bases from J, the gap between germline ends came to 19 bases. The CDR3 runs to 15 residues.